What follows are 24 T cell receptor beta chains derived from one specimen sequenced in a study of CD8+ T cells in alopecia areata. Following RNA extraction, reverse transcription yielded cDNA that acted as the sequencing template. TCRdb keeps only in-frame clones here, not all; method: immunoSEQ multiplex PCR. The data hold around 290,000 clones, with 55% to 75% observed a single time. Treatment: oral pan-JAK inhibitor, 5-10 mg twice daily. Sequencing was performed on CD4+ T cells sorted from blood, taken at week 24, from a patient treated with tofacitinib. The source is a human donor with alopecia areata.

The chain carries TRBV5-1 and TRBJ2-7, with a weak D call TRBD2 (6 bases). Trimming pared 2 bases from V and 0 bases from J, leaving 12 bases between. Germline CDR1 is SGHRS and CDR2 is YFSETQ. The CDR3 covers 15 residues. This CDR3 is CASSFGGFGSYEQYF. The CDR3 coding sequence is TGCGCCAGCAGCTTCGGGGGATTCGGCTCCTACGAGCAGTACTTC.

The chain joins TRBV29-1 to TRBJ2-5; D is unresolved. V was trimmed by 2 bases and J by 5 bases, leaving 6 bases between them. This CDR3 region has 11 residues. CDR1 and CDR2 from the germline V gene are SQVTM and ANQGSEA. The CDR3 sequence: CSVESGETQYF. The CDR3 bases are TGCAGCGTTGAATCCGGGGAGACCCAGTACTTC.

This clone was counted many times. The genes are TRBV13 and TRBJ1-2; no reliable D call. Germline V gene lookup returns CDR1 PRHDT and CDR2 FYEKMQ (reference sequence). Trimming shortened V by 0 bases and J by 4 bases, and 12 bases separated the two germline ends. This CDR3 has 15 residues. CDR3 bases: TGTGCCAGCAGCTTAGGCCTTCGGGATGGCTATGGCTACACCTTC. Its protein is CASSLGLRDGYGYTF.

This chain joins TRBV25-1 and TRBJ2-7; a weak D match, TRBD1 (6 bases). V was cut by 8 bases and J by 2 bases, with 16 bases left in between. The CDR3 totals 14 residues. CDR1 is MGHDK and CDR2 is SYGVNS in the germline V gene. CDR3 loop: CASGDTLLAYEQYF. The CDR3 nucleotides are TGTGCCAGCGGGGACACACTACTCGCCTACGAGCAGTACTTC.

The CDR3: CASSGTTPLAGGYTF. CDR3 coding DNA: TGTGCCAGCAGTGGCACGACACCGTTGGCGGGGGGCTACACCTTC. V gene TRBV6-1 combines with J gene TRBJ1-2; unclear D gene. The CDR3 is 15 amino acids. Germline V gives CDR1 MNHNS, CDR2 SASEGT. The V gene lost 4 bases and the J gene lost 8 bases, with 20 bases spanning the gap.

V and J are TRBV11-2 and TRBJ1-6, with TRBD1 identical over 7 bases. Germline V lookup: CDR1 SGHAT, CDR2 FQNNGV. Trimming took 2 bases from V and 6 from J; bases not matched to a gene: 4. CDR3 size: 15 residues. The CDR3 region is CASSLRGRINSPLHF. Written as DNA, the CDR3 is TGTGCCAGCAGCTTAAGGGGGCGCATTAATTCACCCCTCCACTTT.

DNA for the CDR3: TGTGCCAGCAGAGCCGCCGGACGGCCTCAAGAGACCCAGTACTTC. Translating gives CASRAAGRPQETQYF. The chain is built from TRBV27 and TRBJ2-5; D remains unclear. Trimming took off 6 bases at V and 2 bases at J, with 16 bases between the two ends. The CDR3 is 15 amino acids. CDR1 and CDR2 from the germline V gene are MNHEY and SMNVEV (reference sequence).

This clone was observed a handful of times. This chain links TRBV10-3 with TRBJ1-2, with 11 bases aligning to TRBD1. The CDR3 length is 14 residues. Germline-derived CDR1 and CDR2 are ENHRY and SYGVKD. With V trimmed by 7 bases and J by 8 bases, 9 bases remained unmatched. The CDR3 region is CAINGQGAQEGYTF. Written as DNA, the CDR3 is TGTGCCATCAATGGACAGGGGGCGCAGGAAGGCTACACCTTC.

The genes are TRBV29-1 and TRBJ2-7; 9 bases are shared with TRBD1. Germline assignment: CDR1 SQVTM and CDR2 ANQGSEA. The CDR3 runs to 12 residues. V lost 6 bases, J lost 6 bases, and 6 bases stayed unmatched. The CDR3 protein is CSVGTGTGEQYF. CDR3 in DNA: TGCAGCGTAGGGACAGGGACGGGCGAGCAGTACTTC.

The V gene is TRBV7-3, the J gene TRBJ2-1; D is ambiguous. V lost 2 bases to trimming and J lost 8 bases, with 10 bases between them. The V gene's germline CDR1 is SGHTA and CDR2 FQGTGA. This CDR3 region has 13 residues. The CDR3: CASSLDSNHEQFF. As DNA, the CDR3 is TGTGCCAGCAGCTTAGACTCGAACCATGAGCAGTTCTTC.

This sequence joins TRBV6-5 and TRBJ1-1, with D hard to call. The CDR3 has 13 residues. The germline V gene encodes CDR1 MNHEY and CDR2 SVGAGI. V was trimmed by 6 bases and J by 4 bases, leaving 12 bases between them. The CDR3 is CASSPYGGTEAFF. As DNA, the CDR3 is TGTGCCAGCAGCCCATACGGCGGCACTGAAGCTTTCTTT.

V and J are TRBV19 and TRBJ1-6; the D gene is possibly TRBD1 (5 bases). V dropped 11 bases and J dropped 6 bases, with 17 bases sitting between them. The CDR3 covers 14 residues. Germline CDR1 LNHDA, CDR2 SQIVND (reference sequence). CDR3 DNA sequence: TGTGCCGCGAAGGAGGCAGGGCTTAATTCACCCCTCCACTTT. It translates to CAAKEAGLNSPLHF.

The chain combines TRBV5-7 with TRBJ2-1; no definite D call. TRBV5-7 carries the ORF label, with uncertain function. The CDR3 has 12 amino acids. Trimming took 1 base from V and 5 from J, leaving 4 bases between them. CDR3 in DNA: TGTGCCAGCAGCTTGCTGGACAATGAGCAGTTCTTC. Protein product: CASSLLDNEQFF.

CDR3 bases: TGTGCCAGCAGCTTCCAGGGGGCGAGCAATCAGCCCCAGCATTTT. Translation: CASSFQGASNQPQHF. This chain uses TRBV7-2 with TRBJ1-5; 8 bases agree with TRBD1. Germline V gene data show CDR1 as SGHTA and CDR2 as FQGNSA. This CDR3 has 15 amino acids. V trimming: 3 bases; J trimming: 1 base; junction bases outside the gene matches: 2.

CDR3 protein: CSARGQGGYEQYF. The CDR3, as DNA: TGCAGCGCCCGGGGACAGGGCGGCTACGAGCAGTACTTC. This chain joins TRBV29-1 and TRBJ2-7; TRBD1 agrees at 9 bases. CDR3 length equals 13 residues. The junction had 7 bases not matched to a gene; V was cut back by 7 bases and J by 3 bases. Germline values: CDR1 SQVTM, CDR2 ANQGSEA.

The chain has TRBV9 and TRBJ2-5; D perhaps matches TRBD1 (5 bases). Trimming removed 0 bases from V and 4 bases from J, with 7 bases in between. Germline V gene sequence: CDR1 SGDLS, CDR2 YYNGEE. The CDR3 sequence is 13 residues long. The CDR3: CASSVGTLETQYF. In nucleotides, the CDR3 is TGTGCCAGCAGCGTAGGGACATTAGAGACCCAGTACTTC.

This rearrangement joins TRBV28 to TRBJ2-7, with D unclear. Germline CDR1 is MDHEN and CDR2 is SYDVKM. Trimming stripped 6 bases from V and 3 bases from J, with 12 bases between. This CDR3 contains 13 residues. The CDR3 coding sequence is TGTGCCAGCAGGTTACTGCTTAACTACGAGCAGTACTTC. This codes for CASRLLLNYEQYF.

The rearrangement uses TRBV15 and TRBJ1-6, with TRBD1 matching 7 bases. Trimming cost V 3 bases and J 7 bases; bases outside gene matches: 6. Per the germline V gene, CDR1 is LNHNV and CDR2 is YYDKDF (reference sequence). This CDR3 region has 15 residues. The chain's CDR3 is CATSRDDRVNSPLHF. As DNA, the CDR3 is TGTGCCACCAGCAGGGATGACAGGGTAAATTCACCCCTCCACTTT.

This clone was found once. The chain is built from TRBV30 and TRBJ2-2; TRBD1 is a possible D gene (6 bases). Germline assignment: CDR1 GTSNPN and CDR2 SVGIG (reference sequence). V dropped 2 bases and J dropped 5 bases, with 12 bases sitting between them. This CDR3 comprises 14 residues. CDR3 DNA: TGTGCCTGGAGTCGAGACAGGCTTACCGGGGAGCTGTTTTTT. As protein: CAWSRDRLTGELFF.

The table lists this clone with a few counts. V is TRBV28 and J is TRBJ2-7; maybe TRBD1 (6 bases). CDR1 MDHEN and CDR2 SYDVKM come from the germline V gene. The germline V and J ends were trimmed by 6 bases and 4 bases, with 22 bases remaining between them. CDR3 length equals 16 residues. The DNA for the CDR3 is TGTGCCAGCAGCCTAAGACAGGCTAGGATCGAGTACGAGCAGTACTTC. Encoded protein: CASSLRQARIEYEQYF.

V gene TRBV5-1 combines with J gene TRBJ2-5; D perhaps matches TRBD2 (6 bases). Germline CDR1 SGHRS, CDR2 YFSETQ. The CDR3 is made up of 13 amino acids. Trimming removed 0 bases at V and 5 bases at J, with 8 bases between. The CDR3 here is CASSLEGGETQYF. DNA for the CDR3: TGCGCCAGCAGCTTGGAAGGAGGGGAGACCCAGTACTTC.

The V gene is TRBV19, the J gene TRBJ1-5; no clear D. V gave up 6 bases and J gave up 5 bases, with 8 bases separating them. The germline V gene encodes CDR1 LNHDA and CDR2 SQIVND (reference sequence). The length of the CDR3 is 12 residues. The CDR3 here is CASSNWDQPQHF. The CDR3 DNA reads as TGTGCCAGTAGCAACTGGGATCAGCCCCAGCATTTT.

This clone was observed a handful of times. CDR3 amino acids: CASSVGQRATDTQYF. In DNA form, the CDR3 reads TGTGCCAGCAGCGTAGGACAACGAGCCACAGATACGCAGTATTTT. The chain carries TRBV9 and TRBJ2-3; D is uncertain. CDR3 length: 15 amino acids. V gave up 0 bases and J gave up 2 bases, with 10 bases separating them. CDR1 SGDLS and CDR2 YYNGEE come from the germline V gene.

For the CDR3, the DNA is TGCGCCAGCAGCTTGGGGACACTGTACCAAGAGACCCAGTACTTC. Protein product: CASSLGTLYQETQYF. The chain combines TRBV5-1 with TRBJ2-5; a possible D gene is TRBD1 (5 bases). Between the trimmed V and J ends, which lost 0 bases and 0 bases, there was a span of 9 bases. The germline V gene has CDR1 SGHRS and CDR2 YFSETQ. This CDR3 comprises 15 residues.